The 17 T cell receptor beta chains in this list originate from one sample, sequenced in a study of cytomegalovirus exposure and HLA in healthy donors (dated by TCRdb to the late 2010s). Library preparation used the immunoSEQ multiplex PCR assay. A mixture of 60 forward primers for TCR Vbeta segments and 13 reverse primers for TCR Jbeta segments was used in the multiplex PCR. The clones in this table, taken by TCRdb from immuneACCESS, are in-frame only. Not every clone is retained; where verified, under half of the shortfall comes from an unresolved V gene, and the cause of the rest is unknown. For this sample there are about 130,000 clones; 70% to 85% appear just once. Of the sample, 3.3% falls within the top ten clones. The material sequenced was PBMCs. The receptors shown here come from a woman aged 45-60 years in good health and CMV-seronegative.

This clone was observed once. This chain links TRBV9 with TRBJ2-2, with 7 bases fitting TRBD1. CDR3 length: 15 amino acids. Trimming cost V 3 bases and J 7 bases; bases outside gene matches: 9. Germline V gene lookup returns CDR1 SGDLS and CDR2 YYNGEE. Here the CDR3 reads CASSEGAGPVGELFF. In nucleotides, the CDR3 is TGTGCCAGCAGCGAGGGGGCCGGGCCTGTCGGGGAGCTGTTTTTT.

V usage is TRBV6-6 and J usage is TRBJ2-1; D might be TRBD1 (5 bases). The CDR3 loop spans 16 amino acids. V was trimmed by 0 bases and J by 2 bases, leaving 11 bases between them. CDR1 and CDR2 from the germline V gene are MNHNY and SVGAGI (reference sequence). The CDR3 region is CASSYSRQITYNEQFF. The CDR3 nucleotides are TGTGCCAGCAGTTACTCGAGACAGATTACCTACAATGAGCAGTTCTTC.

The chain couples TRBV6-1 to TRBJ1-5; possibly TRBD1 for D (6 bases). V dropped 4 bases and J dropped 7 bases, with 20 bases sitting between them. The CDR3 has 16 residues. Germline CDR1 is MNHNS and CDR2 is SASEGT. This CDR3 reads CASSAVPGAHEQPQHF. The CDR3 region has the DNA TGTGCCAGCAGTGCTGTTCCAGGGGCGCATGAACAGCCCCAGCATTTT.

The J gene is TRBJ2-1, the V gene TRBV14; 14 nucleotides agree with TRBD2. Germline V lookup: CDR1 SGHDN, CDR2 FVKESK. Trimming cost V 4 bases and J 6 bases; bases outside gene matches: 11. This CDR3 has 18 amino acids. The CDR3 DNA reads as TGTGCCAGCAGCCCAAGGTCCGGACTAGCGGGAGGTCTCAATGAGCAGTTCTTC. Protein: CASSPRSGLAGGLNEQFF.

The chain joins TRBV30 to TRBJ2-1; 7 nucleotides line up with TRBD1. The CDR3 is 19 residues long. Germline V lookup: CDR1 GTSNPN, CDR2 SVGIG (reference sequence). J was trimmed by 0 bases and V by 0 bases; bases with no gene match: 14. CDR3 sequence: CAWSVPARGIASSYNEQFF. CDR3 nucleotides: TGTGCCTGGAGTGTACCTGCCAGGGGGATTGCGAGCTCCTACAATGAGCAGTTCTTC.

V and J are TRBV30 and TRBJ2-1, with unresolved D. Germline CDR1 reads GTSNPN; CDR2 reads SVGIG (reference sequence). Trimming shortened V by 0 bases and J by 5 bases, and 17 bases separated the two germline ends. The CDR3 length is 16 residues. This CDR3 reads CAWSVWSIPPHNEQFF. CDR3 in DNA: TGTGCCTGGAGTGTATGGTCTATCCCCCCTCACAATGAGCAGTTCTTC.

The table lists this clone with a count of one. J is TRBJ2-7 and V is TRBV18; 13 bases agree with TRBD2. V gave up 6 bases and J gave up 7 bases; unmatched junction bases: 9. This CDR3 spans 15 amino acids. Germline CDR1 reads KGHSH; CDR2 reads LQKENI. CDR3 nucleotides: TGTGCCAGCTCGTATACTAGCGGGAGGGCCGGTGAGCAGTACTTC. This gives the protein CASSYTSGRAGEQYF.

The chain employs TRBV2 and TRBJ2-1, with 7 bases that match TRBD2. The CDR3 is 15 amino acids. CDR1 is SNHLY and CDR2 is FYNNEI in the germline V gene. V lost 6 bases, J lost 2 bases, and 7 bases stayed unmatched. This CDR3 is CASRVTGGPYNEQFF. The DNA of the CDR3 is TGTGCCAGCAGAGTAACGGGAGGCCCCTACAATGAGCAGTTCTTC.

The rearrangement uses TRBV27 and TRBJ1-1, with TRBD1 as a possible D gene (5 bases). The V gene's germline CDR1 is MNHEY and CDR2 SMNVEV (reference sequence). The length of the CDR3 is 11 residues. V was shortened by 11 bases and J by 11 bases, with 18 bases between the two germline ends. CDR3: CASRAAVGAFF. For the CDR3, the DNA is TGTGCCTCCAGGGCCGCCGTTGGGGCTTTCTTT.

The rearrangement links TRBV6-4 to TRBJ2-2; 8 nucleotides agree with TRBD2. The CDR3 has 17 amino acids. Germline V gene data show CDR1 as MRHNA and CDR2 as SNTAGT. Trimming at V came to 2 bases and at J to 3 bases, leaving 8 bases not matched to a gene. The CDR3 DNA sequence: TGTGCCAGCAGTGACGTGTCGGGAGGGCCCGACACCGGGGAGCTGTTTTTT. This translates into CASSDVSGGPDTGELFF.

This clone was seen just once. CDR3 in DNA: TGTGCCAGTAGTTCCCCGTTAGCGGGAGTTGGGGAGCAGTTCTTC. This sequence encodes CASSSPLAGVGEQFF. The chain couples TRBV19 to TRBJ2-1; TRBD2 matches 9 bases. The germline gives CDR1 LNHDA, CDR2 SQIVND (reference sequence). J gave up 10 bases and V 5 bases, and 12 bases lay outside the gene matches. The CDR3 totals 15 residues.

The chain joins TRBV18 to TRBJ2-7, with TRBD1 matching over 8 bases. V lost 4 bases, J lost 3 bases, and 2 bases stayed unmatched. Germline assignment: CDR1 KGHSH and CDR2 LQKENI. The CDR3 is made up of 13 amino acids. CDR3 bases: TGTGCCAGCTCACGGGGACAGGACTACGAGCAGTACTTC. Amino acid sequence: CASSRGQDYEQYF.

In regard to this clone: This CDR3 is missing its conserved last phenylalanine or tryptophan, likely due to a read error. V gene TRBV27 combines with J gene TRBJ2-7; a weak D match, TRBD2 (6 bases). Germline loops: CDR1 MNHEY, CDR2 SMNVEV (reference sequence). V was trimmed by 4 bases and J by 3 bases, leaving 22 bases between them. This CDR3 has 17 residues. CDR3 sequence reads: CASSCPPKREFFYEQYS. CDR3 DNA sequence: TGTGCCAGCAGTTGCCCCCCTAAACGGGAGTTTTTCTACGAGCAGTACTCC.

This clone was seen a handful of times. The CDR3 loop reads CASSFYTVNTDTQYF. DNA for the CDR3: TGTGCCAGCAGCTTCTATACAGTTAACACAGATACGCAGTATTTT. V and J are TRBV11-2 and TRBJ2-3, with D unresolved. The CDR3 runs 15 residues. V lost 3 bases, J lost 2 bases, and 12 bases lay in between. Germline CDR1 SGHAT, CDR2 FQNNGV.

The V call is TRBV5-5, the J call TRBJ1-2; D is unclear. The germline V gene encodes CDR1 SGHKS and CDR2 YYEKEE (reference sequence). The CDR3 contains 14 residues. V was clipped by 0 bases and J by 4 bases, with 10 bases between them. This CDR3 reads CASSLAPSGYGYTF. The CDR3 DNA reads as TGTGCCAGCAGCTTGGCGCCGTCCGGCTATGGCTACACCTTC.

The chain links TRBV18 to TRBJ2-7; TRBD1 matches 9 bases. The CDR3 totals 15 residues. Germline-derived CDR1 and CDR2 are KGHSH and LQKENI. With 3 bases clipped from V and 5 bases from J, the junction kept 8 bases outside the gene matches. CDR3 nucleotide sequence: TGTGCCAGCTCACCGCCCGGGACAGGGTTCCACGAGCAGTACTTC. It yields the protein CASSPPGTGFHEQYF.

The chain has TRBV7-2 and TRBJ1-2, with TRBD1 identical over 8 bases. From germline, CDR1 is SGHTA and CDR2 FQGNSA. Trimming cost V 5 bases and J 8 bases; bases outside gene matches: 7. The CDR3 consists of 13 residues. Written as DNA, the CDR3 is TGTGCCAGCAGCCACAGGGGGGTTCAGGGCTACACCTTC. This gives the protein CASSHRGVQGYTF.